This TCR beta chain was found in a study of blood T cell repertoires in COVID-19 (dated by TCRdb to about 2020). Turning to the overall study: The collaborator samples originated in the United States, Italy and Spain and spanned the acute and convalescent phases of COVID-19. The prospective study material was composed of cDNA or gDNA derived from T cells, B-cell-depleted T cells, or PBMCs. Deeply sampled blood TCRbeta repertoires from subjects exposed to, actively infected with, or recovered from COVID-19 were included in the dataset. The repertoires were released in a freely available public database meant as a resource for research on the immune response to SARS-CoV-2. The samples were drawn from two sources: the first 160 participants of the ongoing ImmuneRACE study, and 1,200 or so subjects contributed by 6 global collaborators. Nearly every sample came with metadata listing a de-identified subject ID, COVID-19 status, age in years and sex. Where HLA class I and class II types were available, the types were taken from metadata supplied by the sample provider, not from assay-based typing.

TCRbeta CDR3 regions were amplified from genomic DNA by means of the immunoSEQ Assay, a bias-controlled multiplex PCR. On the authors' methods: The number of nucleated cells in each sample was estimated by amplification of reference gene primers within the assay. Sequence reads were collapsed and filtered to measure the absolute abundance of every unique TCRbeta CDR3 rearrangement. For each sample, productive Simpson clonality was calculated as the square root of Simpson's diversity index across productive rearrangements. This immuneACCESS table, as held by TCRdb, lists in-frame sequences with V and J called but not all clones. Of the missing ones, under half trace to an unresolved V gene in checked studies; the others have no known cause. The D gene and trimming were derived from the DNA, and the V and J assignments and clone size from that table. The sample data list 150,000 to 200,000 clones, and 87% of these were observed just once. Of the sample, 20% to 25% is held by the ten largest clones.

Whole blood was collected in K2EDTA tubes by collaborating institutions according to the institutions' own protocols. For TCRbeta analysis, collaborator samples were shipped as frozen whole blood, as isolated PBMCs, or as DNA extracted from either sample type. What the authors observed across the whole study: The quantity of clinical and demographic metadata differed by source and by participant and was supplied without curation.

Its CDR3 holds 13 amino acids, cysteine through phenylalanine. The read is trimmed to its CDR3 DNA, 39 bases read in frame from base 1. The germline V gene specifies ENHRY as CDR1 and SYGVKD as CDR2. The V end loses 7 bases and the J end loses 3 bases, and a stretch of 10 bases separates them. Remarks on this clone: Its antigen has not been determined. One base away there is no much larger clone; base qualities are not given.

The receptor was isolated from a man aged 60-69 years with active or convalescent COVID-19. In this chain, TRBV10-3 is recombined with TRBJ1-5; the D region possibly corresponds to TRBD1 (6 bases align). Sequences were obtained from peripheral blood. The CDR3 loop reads CAITRGINQPQHF. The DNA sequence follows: TGTGCCATCACCAGGGGAATCAATCAGCCCCAGCATTTT.